This is a list of T cell receptor beta chains from one sample in a study of blood T cell repertoires in COVID-19. Repertoires were generated with immunoSEQ multiplex PCR, while TCRdb's copy carries only in-frame clones and drops some. The sample includes about 110,000 clones, approximately 82% of them seen just once. The material sequenced was peripheral blood. These receptor sequences come from an elderly woman with acute or convalescent COVID-19. The CDR3 runs from the conserved cysteine through the conserved F or W. The D gene is left open where the match is weak. Rows may omit the clone size; those that give it use once, few, many or a size class.

TRBJ2-2 TRBV19 few 11 - TGTGCCAGTAATACTCGGTGGGAGCTGTTTTTT CASNTRWELFF
TRBJ2-7 TRBV10-3 once 14 TRBD1 TGTGCCATCAGTGAAACAGGGGGCAGCTACGAGCAGTACTTC CAISETGGSYEQYF
TRBJ2-3 TRBV7-6 - 15 - TGTGCCAGCACCCCTTTAGCGGTGAGCACAGATACGCAGTATTTT CASTPLAVSTDTQYF
TRBJ2-5 TRBV30 - 13 - TGTGCCTGGAGTGTTCGACTTGGAGAGACCCAGTACTTC CAWSVRLGETQYF
TRBJ2-7 TRBV27 - 14 TRBD1 TGTGCCAGCAGCCTGACAGGGGGAGCCTACGAGCAGTACTTC CASSLTGGAYEQYF
TRBJ1-5 TRBV19 few 13 - TGTGCCAGCGCGGTCGGTTTCAATCAGCCCCAGCATTTT CASAVGFNQPQHF
TRBJ2-3 TRBV28 - 16 TRBD2 TGTGCCAGCAGTATGAATAGCGGGAGGGCCGTAGATACGCAGTATTTT CASSMNSGRAVDTQYF
TRBJ2-2 TRBV18 once 16 - TGTGCCAGCTCACCACAGGAGGGGACTGTCACCGGGGAGCTGTTTTTT CASSPQEGTVTGELFF
TRBJ1-2 TRBV12-3/TRBV12-4 - 13 TRBD1 TGTGCCAGCAGCCGGACAGGGAACTATGGCTACACCTTC CASSRTGNYGYTF
TRBJ2-5 TRBV5-4 - 16 - TGTGCCAGCAGCAAAAAGGGGTCCCAGAACCAGGAGACCCAGTACTTC CASSKKGSQNQETQYF
TRBJ2-7 TRBV7-8 - 14 TRBD1 TGTGCCAGCAGCTTGGACAGGGTGACCTACGAGCAGTACTTC CASSLDRVTYEQYF
TRBJ2-2 TRBV7-9 - 15 - TGTGCCAGCAGCCCACTCGGGGGAGACACCGGGGAGCTGTTTTTT CASSPLGGDTGELFF
TRBJ2-5 TRBV5-6 - 14 TRBD1 TGTGCCAGCGGCGACAGGGCCGGAGGAGAGACCCAGTACTTC CASGDRAGGETQYF
TRBJ2-2 TRBV5-4 - 15 - TGTGCCAGCAGCTTGGGAGGGGCGGGGACCGGGGAGCTGTTTTTT CASSLGGAGTGELFF
TRBJ2-5 TRBV7-2 - 16 TRBD2 TGTGCCAGCAGCTTAAGTCGGGGGGGCGGACAAGAGACCCAGTACTTC CASSLSRGGGQETQYF
TRBJ2-7 TRBV20-1 once 15 TRBD2 TGCAGTGCTAGTTTCGCGGGAGGGATCTCCTACGAGCAGTACTTC CSASFAGGISYEQYF
TRBJ1-6 TRBV6-5 few 13 - TGTGCCAGCCAGACAGTACGTAATTCACCCCTCCACTTT CASQTVRNSPLHF
TRBJ1-2 TRBV6-2/TRBV6-3 - 14 TRBD1 TGTGCCAGCAGTAAGCAGGGGGCTTTCTATGGCTACACCTTC CASSKQGAFYGYTF
TRBJ1-6 TRBV2 few 17 - TGTGCCAGCAGGGTCGGACAGCCGACGGTAGAGAGTTCACCCCTCCACTTT CASRVGQPTVESSPLHF
TRBJ1-4 TRBV30 - 14 - TGTGCCTGGAGGCCAGGGGCAACTAATGAAAAACTGTTTTTT CAWRPGATNEKLFF
TRBJ2-3 TRBV7-9 - 14 TRBD1 TGTGCCAGCAGTCCGACAGGGATGGCAGATACGCAGTATTTT CASSPTGMADTQYF
TRBJ2-7 TRBV5-4 - 13 TRBD1 TGTGCCAGCCGATCGACAGGGGACTACGAGCAGTACTTC CASRSTGDYEQYF
TRBJ2-5 TRBV2 few 14 TRBD1 TGTGCCAGCAGTGGTGGGACAGGCCAAGAGACCCAGTACTTC CASSGGTGQETQYF
TRBJ2-7 TRBV28 - 15 - TGTGCCAGCAGTTTAGCAGGGGCCGACTCCTACGAGCAGTACTTC CASSLAGADSYEQYF
TRBJ2-3 TRBV18 - 15 TRBD2 TGTGCCAGCTCACGACTAGCGGGAGTCACAGATACGCAGTATTTT CASSRLAGVTDTQYF
TRBJ2-1 TRBV3-1/TRBV3-2 - 14 TRBD2 TGTGCCAGCAGCCTACGACTAGCGGGCAGTGAGCAGTTCTTC CASSLRLAGSEQFF
TRBJ1-1 TRBV7-2 - 13 - TGTGCCAGCAGCTTGGGGCGGAACACTGAAGCTTTCTTT CASSLGRNTEAFF
TRBJ2-2 TRBV11-2 few 15 - TGTGCCAGCAGCTTAGGCGTAGTTCGCACCGGGGAGCTGTTTTTT CASSLGVVRTGELFF
TRBJ2-7 TRBV5-1 - 16 - TGCGCCAGCAGCTTGGAAGTGACAGCCCTCTCCTACGAGCAGTACTTC CASSLEVTALSYEQYF
TRBJ1-4 TRBV2 - 14 TRBD1 TGTGCCAGCAGGTACAGGGGTTTAAATGAAAAACTGTTTTTT CASRYRGLNEKLFF
TRBJ2-1 TRBV4-2 - 16 TRBD2 TGTGCCAGCAGCCAAGACGACCTAGCGGCCTACAATGAGCAGTTCTTC CASSQDDLAAYNEQFF